The sequence of this T cell receptor beta chain was determined in a study of cytomegalovirus exposure and HLA in healthy donors. Study background: Earlier work reported roughly 120 million unique TCR beta sequences from some 170 million T cells.

This PCR relied on a set of 60 Vbeta primers and 13 Jbeta primers. Under the authors' procedure: There were tens of millions of unique TCR beta chains by a later count, and about 11 million of them were shared. Assay used: immunoSEQ multiplex PCR; TCRdb lists only in-frame clones, some missing. V and J calls and clone size are given by that table; D and trimming were obtained from the DNA. This sample has 110,000 to 150,000 clones, with approximately 82% found just once. As concerns this clone: Antigen unknown. Mismatch with germline at one junction end may stem from a read error. Other DNA sequences in the sample encode the same CDR3.

CDR3 size: 15 residues. Germline V gives CDR1 SGHRS, CDR2 YFSETQ. Overall study findings and caveats: Altogether, around 160 TCR beta chains were recorded as cytomegalovirus-associated. In an earlier analysis, productive rearrangement rates for most beta V segments clustered near 87% or 30%.

The source of this sequence is a man aged 35-49 years in good health and CMV-seronegative. The specimen was PBMCs. V gene TRBV5-1 combines with J gene TRBJ1-1, with D perhaps TRBD1 (5 bases). The CDR3 DNA sequence: TGCGCCAGCAGCTACCGGGACCCCGGGAGGACTGAAGCCTTCTTT. Its translation is CASSYRDPGRTEAFF. Full variable domain (outside the CDR3, taken from reference TRBV5-1 and TRBJ1-1): KAGVTQTPRYLIKTRGQQVTLSCSPISGHRSVSWYQQTPGQGLQFLFEYFSETQRNKGNFPGRFSGRQFSNSRSEMNVSTLELGDSALYLCASSYRDPGRTEAFFGQGTRLTVV.